This is a list of T cell receptor beta chains from one sample in a study of T cells after yellow fever vaccination. TCRdb fed the 5' RACE reads into MiXCR, producing one record per CDR3 protein. The top ten clones hold around 33% of a sample with approximately 160,000 distinct CDR3 sequences, 7% to 10% of them seen once. Here the sequenced sample was CD8+ T cells sorted from PBMCs, taken 45 days after the yellow fever booster vaccination. Receptors originate from a young man who received the YFV17D yellow fever vaccine. Both conserved end residues are part of each CDR3. D genes are given only for firm matches. Size is omitted from some rows. Given values are once, few, many or a class for expanded clones.

D,size,J,V,CDR3,DNA
-,many,TRBJ2-1,TRBV5-1,CASSLVFAGLYNEQFF,TGCGCCAGCAGCTTGGTTTTTGCAGGATTGTACAATGAGCAGTTCTTC
TRBD1,few,TRBJ2-3,TRBV7-9,CASSLDAGGLTDTQYF,TGTGCCAGCAGCTTAGACGCAGGGGGCTTAACAGATACGCAGTATTTT
TRBD1,-,TRBJ1-2,TRBV5-1,CASSPDRAGNYGYTF,TGCGCCAGCAGTCCTGACAGGGCTGGTAACTATGGCTACACCTTC
-,-,TRBJ2-7,TRBV6-2/TRBV6-3,CASSSGAVEQYF,TGTGCCAGCAGTTCGGGGGCTGTAGAGCAGTACTTC
-,-,TRBJ2-7,TRBV6-5,CASSFSIGRVGEQYF,TGTGCCAGCAGTTTTAGCATCGGCAGGGTTGGCGAGCAGTACTTC
TRBD2,many,TRBJ2-3,TRBV7-2,CASSLLAGGPPDTQYF,TGTGCCAGCAGCTTGTTAGCGGGGGGGCCCCCAGATACGCAGTATTTT
-,many,TRBJ1-4,TRBV5-1,CASSFRPGRMNEKLFF,TGCGCCAGCAGCTTTCGGCCGGGACGGATGAATGAAAAACTGTTTTTT
-,-,TRBJ1-6,TRBV28,CASRSIRSFNSPLHF,TGTGCCAGCAGGTCCATCAGAAGCTTCAATTCACCCCTCCACTTT
-,few,TRBJ1-2,TRBV7-8,CASSRSGLLQANYGYTF,TGTGCCAGCAGCAGATCAGGGTTGCTACAAGCTAACTATGGCTACACCTTC
TRBD1,few,TRBJ1-1,TRBV5-5,CASSFGQGNTEAFF,TGTGCCAGCAGCTTCGGACAGGGGAACACTGAAGCTTTCTTT
TRBD2,few,TRBJ2-1,TRBV6-2/TRBV6-3,CASSYVYLAGVGSPYNEQFF,TGTGCCAGCAGTTACGTTTACCTAGCGGGGGTTGGTTCCCCATACAATGAGCAGTTCTTC
TRBD2,few,TRBJ2-7,TRBV5-1,CASSVFSGTSYEQYF,TGCGCCAGCAGCGTGTTTAGCGGGACCTCCTACGAGCAGTACTTC
-,few,TRBJ2-3,TRBV6-5,CASSIPSGDTQYF,TGTGCCAGCAGCATTCCCAGCGGAGATACGCAGTATTTT
TRBD2,-,TRBJ2-3,TRBV5-1,CASTRTSGGLNTQYF,TGCGCCAGCACCCGGACTAGCGGGGGACTGAATACGCAGTATTTT
-,-,TRBJ2-1,TRBV7-9,CASGQPIREDEQFF,TGTGCCAGCGGACAGCCAATTAGGGAGGATGAGCAGTTCTTC
-,few,TRBJ2-7,TRBV18,CASSPGGNYEQYF,TGTGCCAGCTCCCCCGGGGGCAACTACGAGCAGTACTTC
TRBD2,-,TRBJ2-3,TRBV7-2,CASSLVLAGLQLSSTDTQYF,TGTGCCAGCAGCTTAGTTCTAGCGGGGCTCCAGCTTTCTAGCACAGATACGCAGTATTTT
TRBD1,-,TRBJ2-2,TRBV24-1,CATSDLQGDTGELFF,TGTGCCACCAGTGATTTACAGGGGGACACCGGGGAGCTGTTTTTT
TRBD2,-,TRBJ2-1,TRBV6-2/TRBV6-3,CASSWRGDSYNEQFF,TGTGCCAGCAGTTGGCGGGGGGACTCCTACAATGAGCAGTTCTTC
-,-,TRBJ2-5,TRBV6-4,CASSDSEVVGNFQETQYF,TGTGCCAGCAGTGACTCCGAGGTTGTCGGAAACTTCCAAGAGACCCAGTACTTC
-,-,TRBJ2-7,TRBV7-9,CASRSPGVYEQYF,TGTGCCAGCAGATCCCCGGGGGTTTACGAGCAGTACTTC
-,-,TRBJ2-2,TRBV7-6,CASSFKGNPGTGELFF,TGTGCCAGCAGCTTTAAAGGGAATCCGGGGACCGGGGAGCTGTTTTTT
-,many,TRBJ2-5,TRBV3-1,CASSHLEETQYF,TGTGCCAGCAGCCACTTGGAAGAGACCCAGTACTTC
-,many,TRBJ1-1,TRBV7-9,CASSFPGGGGTEAFF,TGTGCCAGCAGTTTCCCGGGGGGAGGAGGCACTGAAGCTTTCTTT
TRBD2,few,TRBJ2-4,TRBV7-2,CASSLVGGGGHPAKNIQYF,TGTGCCAGCAGCTTAGTAGGCGGCGGGGGGCACCCAGCCAAAAACATTCAGTACTTC
-,many,TRBJ1-5,TRBV5-1,CASSYAGSPSQPQHF,TGCGCCAGCAGCTATGCCGGGTCTCCCAGTCAGCCCCAGCATTTT
TRBD2,many,TRBJ2-2,TRBV12-3/TRBV12-4,CASSLAGGLGGELFF,TGTGCCAGCAGTCTAGCGGGGGGGCTCGGCGGGGAGCTGTTTTTT
-,few,TRBJ2-2,TRBV30,CACVGRTGELFF,TGTGCCTGTGTGGGTCGGACCGGGGAGCTGTTTTTT
TRBD2,many,TRBJ2-3,TRBV23-1,CASTRDTGTSDGTDTQYF,TGCGCCAGCACACGCGATACCGGGACTAGCGATGGCACAGATACGCAGTATTTT
TRBD2,many,TRBJ2-7,TRBV27,CASSFGLAETYEQYF,TGTGCCAGCAGTTTCGGCCTAGCGGAAACCTACGAGCAGTACTTC
-,-,TRBJ1-1,TRBV4-1,CASSQELRQPNTEAFF,TGCGCCAGCAGCCAAGAGCTGAGGCAGCCGAACACTGAAGCTTTCTTT
-,few,TRBJ2-1,TRBV12-3/TRBV12-4,CASSTVLGEQFF,TGTGCCAGCAGTACAGTACTAGGTGAGCAGTTCTTC
-,-,TRBJ1-5,TRBV7-9,CASSRGGNNQPQHF,TGTGCCAGCAGTCGAGGGGGGAACAATCAGCCCCAGCATTTT
-,few,TRBJ2-2,TRBV7-9,CASSKTNTGELFF,TGTGCCAGCAGCAAAACGAACACCGGGGAGCTGTTTTTT
-,-,TRBJ1-1,TRBV25-1,CASRSTEAFF,TGTGCCAGCAGGAGCACTGAAGCTTTCTTT
-,-,TRBJ2-6,TRBV7-9,CASSLAGYGANVLTF,TGTGCCAGCAGCTTAGCGGGGTATGGGGCCAACGTCCTGACTTTC
TRBD2,many,TRBJ2-3,TRBV6-5,CASSPSGGTDTQYF,TGTGCCAGCAGCCCTAGCGGGGGCACAGATACGCAGTATTTT
-,few,TRBJ2-2,TRBV27,CASSFGRAFAGELFF,TGTGCCAGCAGTTTCGGCAGGGCCTTCGCCGGGGAGCTGTTTTTT
-,-,TRBJ2-1,TRBV12-3/TRBV12-4,CASSDRSYPYNEQFF,TGTGCCAGCAGTGACAGGTCCTACCCCTACAATGAGCAGTTCTTC
-,few,TRBJ2-1,TRBV11-1,CASRRANNEQFF,TGTGCCAGCAGGCGGGCTAACAATGAGCAGTTCTTC
-,few,TRBJ2-1,TRBV29-1,CSVSFETRLNEQFF,TGCAGCGTTTCCTTCGAGACACGCTTAAATGAGCAGTTCTTC